This TCR beta chain was captured by sequencing in a study of blood T cell repertoires in COVID-19 (dated by TCRdb to the early 2020s). Looking at the study overall: The collaborator samples originated in the United States, Italy and Spain and spanned the acute and convalescent phases of COVID-19. The sample metadata nearly always contained a de-identified subject ID, COVID-19 status, age in years and sex. HLA class I and class II types, where available, came from metadata supplied by the sample provider rather than from assay-based typing. The material from the prospective study consisted of cDNA or gDNA derived from T cells, B-cell-depleted T cells, or PBMCs. The dataset comprised deeply sampled blood TCRbeta repertoires from subjects exposed to, actively infected with, or recovered from COVID-19. The repertoires were released in a freely available public database meant as a resource for research on the immune response to SARS-CoV-2. Samples were obtained from the ongoing ImmuneRACE study (first 160 participants) and from about 1,300 subjects provided by 6 global collaborators.

As to this clone: Its antigen is currently not known. Base qualities are not recorded, but no much larger clone differs from it by a single base.

Each collaborating institution followed its own protocols to collect whole blood in K2EDTA tubes. For TCRbeta analysis, collaborator samples were shipped as frozen whole blood, as isolated PBMCs, or as DNA extracted from either sample type. What the study reported, not specific to this receptor: How much clinical and demographic metadata was included differed by source and by participant, and the metadata was provided uncurated.

From a lookup of the germline V gene (reference sequence), CDR1 and CDR2 are MNHEY and SMNVEV. The CDR3 holds 15 amino acids from the cysteine to the phenylalanine. Of the read, only the CDR3 DNA is kept; its 45 bases are in frame from base 1. The trim is 6 bases for V and 3 bases for J, with a gap of 18 bases between the germline ends. TCRbeta CDR3 regions were amplified from genomic DNA using the immunoSEQ Assay, a bias-controlled multiplex PCR. In the original analysis: The number of nucleated cells in each sample was estimated from the amplification of reference gene primers within the assay. Sequence reads were collapsed and filtered to measure the absolute abundance of every unique TCRbeta CDR3 rearrangement. For each sample, productive Simpson clonality was calculated as the square root of Simpson's diversity index over productive rearrangements. TCRdb's version of the immuneACCESS table is confined to in-frame rearrangements and falls short of the full clone set. An unresolved V gene accounts for under half of the shortfall where checked; the remainder is of unknown origin. V, J and clone size are taken as reported in that table, and D and trimming were inferred from the DNA itself. This sample is represented by about 270,000 clones; roughly 84% of them were singletons. The ten largest clones add up to 8% to 9.5% of the sample.

The receptor's source is a human donor in a cohort sampled during active COVID-19. The sample taken for sequencing was peripheral blood. The sequence links TRBV27 to TRBJ2-7; perhaps TRBD1 is the D gene, with 7 bases matching. The nucleotide sequence is given as TGTGCCAGCAGCCTCTTCGCGGGACAGCACTACGAGCAGTACTTC. It encodes CASSLFAGQHYEQYF.